These 9 T cell receptor beta chains were all obtained from the same sample, sequenced in a study of cytomegalovirus exposure and HLA in healthy donors. PCR involved 60 Vbeta and 13 Jbeta primers. Only in-frame clones appear in the TCRdb table, and some are missing; sequencing was by immunoSEQ multiplex PCR. Of more than 150,000 clones listed, 76% are singletons. The sample comprised PBMCs. All receptors come from a man younger than 30 in good health and CMV-seronegative.

The chain combines TRBV18 with TRBJ1-2, with D unclear. Germline CDR1 reads KGHSH; CDR2 reads LQKENI. The ends were cut back, 2 bases at V and 0 bases at J, with 7 bases in the middle. The CDR3 spans 14 residues. CDR3 amino acids: CASSPRETNYGYTF. CDR3 DNA sequence: TGTGCCAGCTCACCAAGGGAGACTAACTATGGCTACACCTTC. The whole variable domain, remainder taken from reference TRBV18 and TRBJ1-2, is NAGVMQNPRHLVRRRGQEARLRCSPMKGHSHVYWYRQLPEEGLKFMVYLQKENIIDESGMPKERFSAEFPKEGPSILRIQQVVRGDSAAYFCASSPRETNYGYTFGSGTRLTVV.

In this sample, this clone turned up many times. This chain uses TRBV6-1 with TRBJ1-5, with 7 bases aligning to TRBD1. The CDR3 has 13 amino acids. Trimming removed 6 bases from V and 6 bases from J; junction bases left unmatched: 5. Germline V gene lookup returns CDR1 MNHNS and CDR2 SASEGT. The CDR3 DNA follows: TGTGCCAGCAGGAGTGGACAGGCTCAGCCCCAGCATTTT. Translation gives CASRSGQAQPQHF.

The rearrangement uses TRBV2 and TRBJ2-7, with D possibly matching TRBD1 (6 bases). The CDR3 runs to 13 residues. Germline-derived CDR1 and CDR2 are SNHLY and FYNNEI. The V gene lost 6 bases and the J gene lost 10 bases, with 19 bases spanning the gap. The CDR3 reads CASSRRGQTIQYF. The CDR3 region has the DNA TGTGCCAGCAGCCGCCGAGGACAGACGATTCAGTACTTC.

The chain employs TRBV5-1 and TRBJ1-2, with 9 bases fitting TRBD1. J gave up 7 bases and V 1 base, and 8 bases lay outside the gene matches. CDR1 is SGHRS, CDR2 YFSETQ, per germline. This CDR3 spans 15 amino acids. The CDR3 sequence is CASSLLQGAPGGYTF. In DNA, the CDR3 is TGCGCCAGCAGCTTGCTACAGGGGGCGCCGGGTGGCTACACCTTC.

V gene TRBV6-1 combines with J gene TRBJ1-5; possible D gene TRBD1, 5 bases. Germline CDR1 MNHNS, CDR2 SASEGT. The CDR3 covers 15 residues. V lost 1 base and J 4 bases, leaving 11 bases between the germline ends. Here the CDR3 reads CASSEVVTANQPQHF. The CDR3 DNA is TGTGCCAGCAGTGAAGTAGTGACAGCTAATCAGCCCCAGCATTTT.

The V gene is TRBV10-3, the J gene TRBJ2-1, with 11 nucleotides matching TRBD2. The germline CDR1 and CDR2 sequences are ENHRY and SYGVKD. This CDR3 is built from 12 residues. V shed 7 bases, J shed 9 bases, and the junction held 2 bases outside the gene matches. The CDR3 is CAITGTSGEQFF. In nucleotides, the CDR3 is TGTGCCATCACCGGGACTAGCGGTGAGCAGTTCTTC.

V and J are TRBV7-8 and TRBJ2-1, with D possibly matching TRBD2 (6 bases). CDR3 length equals 15 residues. The V gene lost 4 bases and the J gene lost 4 bases, with 14 bases spanning the gap. The germline CDR1 and CDR2 sequences are SGHVS and FQNEAQ. CDR3 bases: TGTGCCAGCAGCTCCTACTCTGGACTATACAATGAGCAGTTCTTC. Encoded protein: CASSSYSGLYNEQFF.

This clone was observed a handful of times. This sequence joins TRBV30 and TRBJ1-6; 8 nucleotides align to TRBD1. CDR1 and CDR2 (germline): GTSNPN, SVGIG (reference sequence). The CDR3 runs to 14 residues. The V segment lost 4 bases and the J segment 7 bases; nucleotides outside the gene matches: 6. This CDR3 reads CAWKEQGVNSPLHF. The CDR3 DNA is TGTGCCTGGAAAGAACAGGGGGTCAATTCACCCCTCCACTTT.

The gene calls are TRBV2 and TRBJ2-1, with TRBD2 identical over 7 bases. Unmatched junction bases numbered 7, after V lost 5 bases and J lost 15 bases. CDR3 length: 11 amino acids. Germline loops: CDR1 SNHLY, CDR2 FYNNEI. CDR3 coding DNA: TGTGCCAGCAGTTTGACTAGCTATCCGTTCTTC. Translation gives CASSLTSYPFF.